Below, 28 T cell receptor beta chains from the same sample are listed, as sequenced in a study of T cells in Graves' hyperthyroidism and ophthalmopathy (dated by TCRdb to between 2018 and 2021). The library was generated by multiplex PCR. Instrument used: Illumina HiSeq 2000. The TCR beta CDR3 regions were amplified from the RNA transcripts. A first-round RT-PCR of the TCR CDR3 used the HTBI primer set with the Qiagen OneStep RT-PCR kit. Using fastp at Q25 and MiXCR, TCRdb reprocessed the public reads and kept productive beta chains. Merged by CDR3 protein, the rows form single entries marked with the most common genes and DNA. For this sample the table gives fewer than 750,000 distinct CDR3 sequences, of which 35% to 55% were detected only once. 7.5% to 8.5% of the sample comes from the top ten. Sequenced sample: peripheral blood or thyroid tissue (not recorded which). These receptor sequences come from a young woman with Graves' hyperthyroidism.

This rearrangement joins TRBV5-6 to TRBJ2-5, with D maybe TRBD2 (5 bases). The CDR3 runs 16 residues. Trimming pared 3 bases from V and 5 bases from J, leaving 20 bases between. Germline V gene sequence: CDR1 SGHDT, CDR2 YYEEEE. The CDR3 sequence is CASSSERRGYNETQYF. CDR3 sequence (DNA): TGTGCCAGCAGCTCCGAGCGGAGAGGCTACAATGAGACCCAGTACTTC.

The CDR3 spells CASSFRSGTEAFF. The CDR3, as DNA: TGTGCCAGCAGTTTCCGCTCTGGGACTGAAGCTTTCTTT. This chain connects TRBV12-3 or TRBV12-4 to TRBJ1-1, with D unresolved. Trimming removed 3 bases from V and 5 bases from J, with 10 bases in between. There are 13 residues in the CDR3.

As regards this clonotype: Likely a read error: the CDR3 ends without its conserved phenylalanine or tryptophan. The limits of the CDR3 on the DNA are not certain, so only TCRdb's listed CDR3 is given. V gene TRBV12-3 or TRBV12-4 combines with J gene TRBJ1-3; TRBD1 is the table's D call and was not checked against the DNA. The CDR3 numbers 8 amino acids, ends counted. The CDR3 reads CASSLKGQ.

V and J are TRBV4-3 and TRBJ1-2, with 8 bases that match TRBD1. With V trimmed by 0 bases and J by 6 bases, 3 bases remained unmatched. This CDR3 comprises 14 residues. Germline CDR1 and CDR2: LGHNA and YSLEER. The CDR3: CASSQDGQGNGYTF. In DNA form, the CDR3 reads TGCGCCAGCAGCCAAGATGGACAGGGCAATGGCTACACCTTC.

This clonotype appeared a single time. The chain couples TRBV2 to TRBJ2-7, with D perhaps matching TRBD2 (5 bases). V dropped 4 bases and J dropped 0 bases, with 16 bases sitting between them. The CDR3 has 16 residues. The V gene's germline CDR1 is SNHLY and CDR2 FYNNEI. The CDR3 DNA is TGTGCCAGCAGTGTCGACGAGGGCGCTGGCTCCTACGAGCAGTACTTC. This gives the protein CASSVDEGAGSYEQYF.

With respect to this clonotype: A read error may be the cause here, since a much bigger clone is one base away. The rearrangement links TRBV10-3 to TRBJ2-5; 9 positions agree with TRBD1. Germline V gene lookup returns CDR1 ENHRY and CDR2 SYGVKD. Trimming took 5 bases from V and 5 from J; bases not matched to a gene: 6. The length of the CDR3 is 14 residues. CDR3 DNA sequence: TGTGCCATCAGTTACGGGACAGGGCCGGAGACCCAGTACTTC. Translation gives CAISYGTGPETQYF.

This clonotype was counted once. This sequence joins TRBV20-1 and TRBJ2-7, with TRBD1 matching over 10 bases. J lost 5 bases, V lost 5 bases, and 6 bases had no gene match. This CDR3 has 13 amino acids. CDR1 is DFQATT, CDR2 SNEGSKA, per germline (reference sequence). CDR3 amino acids: CSAPMTGGNEQYF. CDR3 in DNA: TGCAGTGCTCCTATGACAGGGGGCAACGAGCAGTACTTC.

Regarding this clonotype: This may be a read error: a much more frequent sequence differs by one nucleotide. The chain combines TRBV4-3 with TRBJ1-2; D uncertain. Germline V CDR1 and CDR2: LGHNA, YSLEER. The CDR3 sequence is 14 residues long. CDR3 DNA: TGCGCCAGCGGCCAAGAGTTCACGAACTATGGCTACACCTTC. Translation gives CASGQEFTNYGYTF.

V usage is TRBV10-3 and J usage is TRBJ1-5, with a tentative D call TRBD1 (5 bases). Germline V CDR1 and CDR2: ENHRY, SYGVKD. Trimming took off 4 bases at V and 11 bases at J, with 27 bases between the two ends. This CDR3 is 17 amino acids long. The CDR3 DNA reads as TGTGCCATCAGTGGCGGGAGTGCCCCGAGGGACCAAGAGACCCAGCATTTT. It translates to CAISGGSAPRDQETQHF.

This clonotype was seen repeatedly, ten times or more. The chain links TRBV9 to TRBJ2-6; unclear D gene. The CDR3 runs 13 residues. The V gene lost 0 bases and the J gene lost 8 bases, with 6 bases spanning the gap. The V gene's germline CDR1 is SGDLS and CDR2 YYNGEE. This CDR3 reads CASSVVSTNVLTF. The DNA of the CDR3 is TGTGCCAGCAGCGTAGTTAGCACCAACGTCCTGACTTTC. Using reference TRBV9 and TRBJ2-6 for the parts outside the CDR3, the full variable domain is DSGVTQTPKHLITATGQRVTLRCSPRSGDLSVYWYQQSLDQGLQFLIQYYNGEERAKGNILERFSAQQFPDLHSELNLSSLELGDSALYFCASSVVSTNVLTFGAGSRLTVL.

This clonotype appeared many times. CDR3 residues: CASSSKLYEQYF. The CDR3 bases are TGTGCCAGCAGTTCTAAGCTCTACGAGCAGTACTTC. The chain joins TRBV27 to TRBJ2-7; D uncertain. With 4 bases removed from V and 3 bases from J, the gap between germline ends came to 7 bases. The CDR3 totals 12 residues. Germline CDR1 and CDR2: MNHEY and SMNVEV (reference sequence).

The chain uses TRBV5-6 and TRBJ2-7; no reliable D call. Trimming removed 5 bases from V and 2 bases from J, with 17 bases in between. The CDR3 is 15 residues long. The V gene's germline CDR1 is SGHDT and CDR2 YYEEEE. CDR3 coding DNA: TGTGCCAGCAGTTTACTTCCAGGTTCCACCTACGAGCAGTACTTC. Residues: CASSLLPGSTYEQYF.

This chain uses TRBV24-1 with TRBJ2-1; D gene ambiguous. Between the trimmed V and J ends, which lost 1 base and 6 bases, there was a span of 3 bases. Per germline, CDR1 KGHDR and CDR2 SFDVKD. The CDR3 runs to 12 residues. The CDR3 nucleotides are TGTGCCACCAGTGATTTCGGCAATGAGCAGTTCTTC. Translation: CATSDFGNEQFF.

This chain connects TRBV14 to TRBJ2-3, with TRBD1 matching over 9 bases. Germline CDR1 SGHDN, CDR2 FVKESK. The CDR3 covers 17 residues. V was clipped by 0 bases and J by 0 bases; unmatched bases: 4. In DNA, the CDR3 is TGTGCCAGCAGCCAAGATCCGGACAGGGGTAGCACAGATACGCAGTATTTT. Encoded protein: CASSQDPDRGSTDTQYF.

This clonotype came up many times. The chain combines TRBV6-5 with TRBJ1-5, with D tentatively TRBD1 (6 bases). The CDR3 is 15 residues long. The germline gives CDR1 MNHEY, CDR2 SVGAGI. Between the trimmed V and J ends, which lost 5 bases and 9 bases, there was a span of 20 bases. CDR3 nucleotides: TGTGCCAGCAGTAGAGGGGGAAGCGGTGATCGGCCCCAGCATTTT. It translates to CASSRGGSGDRPQHF.

The CDR3 loop reads CASSPRTNSGELFF. CDR3 DNA: TGTGCCAGCAGCCCGCGGACTAATTCGGGGGAGCTGTTTTTT. V and J are TRBV5-8 and TRBJ2-2; perhaps TRBD2 as D (6 bases). This CDR3 spans 14 amino acids. The V end was cut by 4 bases, the J end by 8 bases, with 15 bases between. Germline CDR1 SGHTS, CDR2 YDEGEE. Looking up the rest from reference TRBV5-8 and TRBJ2-2 gives the full variable domain: EAGVTQSPTHLIKTRGQQATLRCSPISGHTSVYWYQQALGLGLQFLLWYDEGEERNRGNFPPRFSGRQFPNYSSELNVNALELEDSALYLCASSPRTNSGELFFGEGSRLTVL.

This clonotype was seen ten or more times. The gene calls are TRBV4-3 and TRBJ2-7; D remains ambiguous. The CDR3 runs to 15 residues. Between the trimmed V and J ends, which lost 0 bases and 0 bases, there was a span of 9 bases. Germline assignment: CDR1 LGHNA and CDR2 YSLEER. The CDR3 reads CASSQDLWSSYEQYF. The CDR3 DNA is TGCGCCAGCAGCCAAGATCTCTGGAGCTCCTACGAGCAGTACTTC.

This clonotype was recorded many times. This rearrangement joins TRBV7-3 to TRBJ2-7, with TRBD2 matching over 7 bases. With V trimmed by 5 bases and J by 5 bases, 6 bases remained unmatched. The germline V gene encodes CDR1 SGHTA and CDR2 FQGTGA. The CDR3 is 13 amino acids. CDR3 in DNA: TGTGCCAGCAGCGCGAGCGGGAACGACGAGCAGTACTTC. It is translated as CASSASGNDEQYF.

The chain carries TRBV6-6 and TRBJ1-1, with 11 bases lining up with TRBD1. V lost 6 bases, J lost 8 bases, and 11 bases stayed unmatched. There are 15 residues in the CDR3. Germline V lookup: CDR1 MNHNY, CDR2 SVGAGI (reference sequence). CDR3 region: CASSDRTGGAPEAFF. The CDR3 region has the DNA TGTGCCAGCAGCGACCGGACAGGGGGCGCCCCGGAAGCTTTCTTT.

This clonotype appeared a few times. J is TRBJ2-7 and V is TRBV2; TRBD1 aligns across 8 bases. The V and J ends lost 5 bases and 6 bases, in that order; junction bases with no gene match: 15. The germline V gene has CDR1 SNHLY and CDR2 FYNNEI. This CDR3 region has 16 residues. The CDR3 loop is CASSYPGQALPGEQYF. CDR3 DNA sequence: TGTGCCAGCAGTTACCCGGGACAGGCCCTCCCGGGCGAGCAGTACTTC. The complete variable domain, with remaining parts taken from reference TRBV2 and TRBJ2-7, reads EPEVTQTPSHQVTQMGQEVILRCVPISNHLYFYWYRQILGQKVEFLVSFYNNEISEKSEIFDDQFSVERPDGSNFTLKIRSTKLEDSAMYFCASSYPGQALPGEQYFGPGTRLTVT.

The chain is built from TRBV6-5 and TRBJ1-3, with D maybe TRBD1 (5 bases). Germline CDR1 is MNHEY and CDR2 is SVGAGI. The CDR3 has 16 amino acids. Trimming took 7 bases from V and 0 from J, leaving 16 bases between them. This CDR3 reads CASTSAGGISGNTIYF. CDR3 DNA: TGTGCCAGCACCTCGGCGGGGGGAATCTCTGGAAACACCATATATTTT.

J is TRBJ1-2 and V is TRBV29-1; TRBD1 matches 8 bases. Trimming cost V 8 bases and J 6 bases; bases outside gene matches: 5. Germline assignment: CDR1 SQVTM and CDR2 ANQGSEA. The CDR3 is 11 amino acids. Here the CDR3 reads CSPNRGDGYTF. CDR3 sequence (DNA): TGCAGCCCTAACAGGGGGGATGGCTACACCTTC. The whole variable domain, remainder taken from reference TRBV29-1 and TRBJ1-2, is SAVISQKPSRDICQRGTSLTIQCQVDSQVTMMFWYRQQPGQSLTLIATANQGSEATYESGFVIDKFPISRPNLTFSTLTVSNMSPEDSSIYLCSPNRGDGYTFGSGTRLTVV.

This clonotype was counted many times. The chain joins TRBV18 to TRBJ1-2; the D is unclear. The CDR3 sequence is 15 residues long. Per germline, CDR1 KGHSH and CDR2 LQKENI. The V gene lost 1 base and the J gene lost 8 bases, with 17 bases spanning the gap. CDR3: CASSPRHRVIYGYTF. The CDR3 DNA is TGTGCCAGCTCACCACGGCACAGAGTCATTTACGGCTACACCTTC.

V gene TRBV4-1 combines with J gene TRBJ1-5; D is unclear. V gave up 1 base and J gave up 0 bases, with 10 bases separating them. This CDR3 has 16 residues. Germline-derived CDR1 and CDR2 are MGHRA and YSYEKL. CDR3 in DNA: TGCGCCAGCAGCCAAGGCGGAGTCCCTAGCAATCAGCCCCAGCATTTT. As protein: CASSQGGVPSNQPQHF.

The rearrangement uses TRBV20-1 and TRBJ1-1; TRBD1 matches at 10 bases. The V gene end was trimmed by 4 bases and the J gene end by 12 bases; junction bases not matched to a gene: 11. The germline V gene has CDR1 DFQATT and CDR2 SNEGSKA (reference sequence). The CDR3 consists of 13 residues. The CDR3 sequence is CSAKMTGGGGTFF. In DNA, the CDR3 is TGCAGTGCTAAGATGACAGGGGGCGGGGGCACTTTCTTT.

V and J are TRBV20-1 and TRBJ2-5; maybe TRBD2 (7 bases). The CDR3 covers 14 residues. Per the germline V gene, CDR1 is DFQATT and CDR2 is SNEGSKA (reference sequence). Trimming pared 0 bases from V and 2 bases from J, leaving 10 bases between. This CDR3 reads CSAREGGGQETQYF. For the CDR3, the DNA is TGCAGTGCTAGAGAGGGAGGGGGACAAGAGACCCAGTACTTC.

This clonotype was picked up many times. The chain combines TRBV6-5 with TRBJ2-2, with D possibly being TRBD1 or TRBD2 (5 bases each). The CDR3 runs 14 residues. V was trimmed by 5 bases and J by 2 bases, leaving 9 bases between them. CDR1 and CDR2 from the germline V gene are MNHEY and SVGAGI. The CDR3 region is CASSAGRNTGELFF. DNA for the CDR3: TGTGCCAGCAGTGCAGGGAGAAACACCGGGGAGCTGTTTTTT.

The V call is TRBV20-1, the J call TRBJ1-3, with TRBD1 as a possible D gene (5 bases). Germline CDR1 and CDR2: DFQATT and SNEGSKA (reference sequence). This CDR3 region has 15 residues. The V end was cut by 5 bases, the J end by 4 bases, with 18 bases between. CDR3 protein: CSAPGLAGPGNTIYF. The CDR3 DNA is TGCAGTGCTCCCGGACTAGCGGGGCCCGGAAACACCATATATTTT.